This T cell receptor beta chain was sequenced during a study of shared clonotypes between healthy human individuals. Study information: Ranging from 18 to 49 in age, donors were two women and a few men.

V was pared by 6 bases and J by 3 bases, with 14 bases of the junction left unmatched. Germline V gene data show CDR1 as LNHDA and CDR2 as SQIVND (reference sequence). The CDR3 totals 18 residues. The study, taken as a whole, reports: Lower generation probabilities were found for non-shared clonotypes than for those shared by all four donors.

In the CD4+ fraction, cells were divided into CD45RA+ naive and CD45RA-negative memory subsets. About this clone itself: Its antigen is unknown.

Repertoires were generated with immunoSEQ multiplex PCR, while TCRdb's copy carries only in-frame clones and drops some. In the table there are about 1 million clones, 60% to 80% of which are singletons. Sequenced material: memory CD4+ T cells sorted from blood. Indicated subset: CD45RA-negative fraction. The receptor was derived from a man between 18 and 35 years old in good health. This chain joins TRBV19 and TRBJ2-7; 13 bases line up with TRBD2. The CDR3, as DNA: TGTGCCAGTAGCATTCGGACTAGCGGGAGTGGTAAGTTCTACGAGCAGTACTTC. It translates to CASSIRTSGSGKFYEQYF.